Below are 5 T cell receptor beta chains sequenced from a single sample in a study of beta chain features in type 1 diabetes. Since all of the isolated RNA was reverse transcribed, expressed TCRB transcripts were what got sequenced. The protocol was immunoSEQ multiplex PCR, while the TCRdb copy is restricted to in-frame clones and leaves out a portion. The repertoire consists of 400,000 to 600,000 clones, with approximately 30% occurring once and the leading ten covering around 0.065%. Input material: naive CD4+ T cells from blood. These receptors were obtained from a man aged 18 to 35 in good health.

This chain uses TRBV23-1 with TRBJ2-6, with 7 nucleotides matching TRBD1. TRBV23-1 is reported as an ORF; its role is uncertain. Unmatched junction bases numbered 18, after V lost 3 bases and J lost 1 base. CDR3 length: 21 amino acids. The CDR3 region has the DNA TGCGCCAGCAGTCACCGTGTGAGGAGACAGGGAATATCTTCTGGGGCCAACGTCCTGACTTTC. It specifies CASSHRVRRQGISSGANVLTF.

In this sample, this clone turned up a few times. The V gene is TRBV25-1, the J gene TRBJ2-5; D possibly corresponds to TRBD1 (5 bases). The CDR3 runs 13 residues. V was trimmed by 4 bases and J by 0 bases, leaving 6 bases between them. Germline loops: CDR1 MGHDK, CDR2 SYGVNS. CDR3 amino acids: CASSGRDQETQYF. In DNA, the CDR3 is TGTGCCAGCAGTGGCAGGGACCAAGAGACCCAGTACTTC.

This chain connects TRBV7-2 to TRBJ2-1; no clear D. The V end lost 4 bases, the J end lost 2 bases, and 9 bases lay between the germline ends. This CDR3 is built from 14 residues. Germline V gene lookup returns CDR1 SGHTA and CDR2 FQGNSA. CDR3 region: CASSSLPAYNEQFF. The CDR3 region has the DNA TGTGCCAGCAGCTCACTGCCGGCCTACAATGAGCAGTTCTTC.

This clone has a handful of counts. The chain uses TRBV27 and TRBJ2-7, with D possibly being TRBD2 (6 bases). Between the trimmed V and J ends, which lost 2 bases and 6 bases, there was a span of 14 bases. This CDR3 region has 14 residues. Germline values: CDR1 MNHEY, CDR2 SMNVEV (reference sequence). CDR3: CASSLGGTSGEQYF. The CDR3 coding sequence is TGTGCCAGCAGTTTAGGCGGGACTTCCGGCGAGCAGTACTTC.

For this clone: This sample includes further DNA sequences coding for the same CDR3. This chain connects TRBV11-2 to TRBJ2-2, with D maybe TRBD1 (6 bases). Deletions cut 0 bases from V and 2 bases from J, with 10 bases between. The germline CDR1 and CDR2 sequences are SGHAT and FQNNGV. The CDR3 covers 16 residues. The CDR3 bases are TGTGCCAGCAGCTTAGATGGGGGCACCAACACCGGGGAGCTGTTTTTT. Translated, it gives CASSLDGGTNTGELFF.